This section outlines one T cell receptor (beta chain) sequence together with its context. This entry is derived from a study of immune cell composition in non-small cell lung cancer. Normal lung sampling was at least 3 cm from the tumour, as distant as possible. TCRdb's table, derived via immunoSEQ multiplex PCR, lists solely in-frame clones and lacks some. Found here are more than 15,000 clones, about 80% of them singletons; the top ten hold over 9%. This CDR3 spans 14 amino acids. Trimming cost V 6 bases and J 3 bases, with 12 bases left between them. The V gene's germline CDR1 is MNHEY and CDR2 SVGAGI. The same data also contributed to another study, on CD4 T cells in lung cancer. From that paper: Patients had adenocarcinoma or squamous carcinoma and were aged 60 to 69. Before giving blood, patients had received treatments including platinum chemotherapy, some also nivolumab or pembrolizumab.

V usage is TRBV6-5 and J usage is TRBJ2-4, with D uncertain. This sequence originates from a human donor with non-small cell lung cancer. Sequenced sample: non-adjacent lung tissue. The CDR3 spells CASSHLWGKNIQYF. The CDR3 DNA reads TGTGCCAGCAGCCACCTCTGGGGCAAAAACATTCAGTACTTC.